This entry lists 27 T cell receptor beta chains sequenced from one sample in a study of blood T cells in healthy people across ages. Together with a sample-barcoded 5' primer, a J-beta primer mix was included in a second PCR lasting about 7 to 12 cycles. One entry per CDR3 protein results from TCRdb running MiXCR on the 5' RACE reads. The repertoire consists of roughly 570,000 distinct CDR3 sequences, with roughly 29% occurring once and the leading ten covering approximately 18%. Sequencing used blood. Receptor source: a woman aged 70 to 79 in good health.

The chain links TRBV7-2 to TRBJ2-5; TRBD2 matches 10 bases. Germline CDR1 SGHTA, CDR2 FQGNSA. V shed 5 bases and J 5 bases; nucleotides not matched to a gene: 5. This CDR3 comprises 14 residues. The CDR3 sequence: CASSTSGGEETQYF. The CDR3 bases are TGTGCCAGCAGCACAAGCGGGGGGGAGGAGACCCAGTACTTC.

The chain carries TRBV15 and TRBJ2-7; possibly TRBD1 or TRBD2 for D (5 bases each). Trimming removed 3 bases from V and 2 bases from J, with 11 bases in between. Germline values: CDR1 LNHNV, CDR2 YYDKDF (reference sequence). The CDR3 sequence is 14 residues long. CDR3 in DNA: TGTGCCACCAGCAGGGGGACGGCAACCTACGAGCAGTACTTC. Encoded protein: CATSRGTATYEQYF.

This rearrangement joins TRBV4-3 to TRBJ2-2, with D uncertain. Germline CDR1 reads LGHNA; CDR2 reads YSLEER. V was pared by 0 bases and J by 7 bases, with 12 bases between. CDR3 length: 15 amino acids. In DNA form, the CDR3 reads TGCGCCAGCAGCCAAGATCTTTATGGAATCGGGGAGCTGTTTTTT. As protein: CASSQDLYGIGELFF.

This clonotype was detected once. This rearrangement joins TRBV4-3 to TRBJ2-1; D not certain. The length of the CDR3 is 15 residues. Germline V gene data show CDR1 as LGHNA and CDR2 as YSLEER. V lost 1 base and J 5 bases, leaving 12 bases between the germline ends. The CDR3 DNA reads as TGCGCCAGCAGCCAAGGGGGAATCACTCACAATGAGCAGTTCTTC. It specifies CASSQGGITHNEQFF.

This clonotype was counted at least ten times. This chain uses TRBV20-1 with TRBJ2-5; TRBD1 agrees at 9 bases. The CDR3 totals 13 residues. Germline-derived CDR1 and CDR2 are DFQATT and SNEGSKA (reference sequence). With 8 bases clipped from V and 7 bases from J, the junction kept 11 bases outside the gene matches. The CDR3 DNA reads as TGCAGTTACAAGGGAGGGGGACAGGGGACCCAGTACTTC. Translated: CSYKGGGQGTQYF.

This clonotype was seen more than once but under ten times. The gene calls are TRBV19 and TRBJ1-1; TRBD1 might be the D (6 bases). Per germline, CDR1 LNHDA and CDR2 SQIVND (reference sequence). There are 17 residues in the CDR3. Trimming took off 7 bases at V and 0 bases at J, with 21 bases between the two ends. The CDR3 loop reads CASIPLRRGNLNTEAFF. The CDR3 nucleotides are TGTGCCAGTATCCCCCTACGCAGGGGTAACCTGAACACTGAAGCTTTCTTT.

In this sample, this clonotype turned up a few times. J is TRBJ2-5 and V is TRBV7-6; either TRBD1 or TRBD2 may supply D (6 bases each). The CDR3 totals 12 residues. Germline lookup yields CDR1 SGHVS and CDR2 FNYEAQ. CDR3 residues: CASEGGLGTQYF. The CDR3 DNA follows: TGTGCGTCAGAGGGGGGCTTGGGGACCCAGTACTTC.

CDR3 sequence (DNA): TGTGCCAGCAGCTTAGGAGGACTAGCGGGGGTTTGGGAGGCCCAGTACTTC. Its translation: CASSLGGLAGVWEAQYF. The V gene is TRBV7-6, the J gene TRBJ2-5; 13 bases match TRBD2. The CDR3 is 17 amino acids. CDR1 is SGHVS, CDR2 FNYEAQ, per germline. Germline trimming cut 1 base from V and 9 bases from J; bases unmatched to any gene: 11.

This clonotype was observed at least ten times. The V gene is TRBV6-6, the J gene TRBJ1-2, with D hard to call. V lost 9 bases, J lost 8 bases, and 13 bases lay in between. This CDR3 has 11 residues. From germline, CDR1 is MNHNY and CDR2 SVGAGI (reference sequence). The CDR3 here is CASSPGNGYTF. As DNA, the CDR3 is TGTGCCAGTAGCCCCGGAAACGGCTACACCTTC.

This chain joins TRBV27 and TRBJ1-1; no firm D call. Trimming cost V 5 bases and J 5 bases, with 6 bases left between them. Germline V gene data show CDR1 as MNHEY and CDR2 as SMNVEV (reference sequence). The length of the CDR3 is 11 residues. CDR3 protein: CASSTRTEAFF. DNA for the CDR3: TGTGCCAGCAGTACCCGGACTGAAGCTTTCTTT.

Only a few counts were recorded for this clonotype. The chain's CDR3 is CASRDSGDDEQFF. The CDR3 nucleotides read TGTGCCAGCCGGGACTCGGGAGACGATGAGCAGTTCTTC. The gene calls are TRBV6-2 or TRBV6-3 and TRBJ2-5; perhaps TRBD2 as D (6 bases). The tail of the sequence fits TRBJ2-1 better, so the J call may be wrong. The germline V gene has CDR1 MNHEY and CDR2 SVGEGT. This CDR3 has 13 amino acids.

V usage is TRBV6-6 and J usage is TRBJ2-1; D is possibly TRBD2 (6 bases). The ends were cut back, 2 bases at V and 7 bases at J, with 18 bases in the middle. The CDR3 covers 16 residues. Germline lookup yields CDR1 MNHNY and CDR2 SVGAGI (reference sequence). DNA for the CDR3: TGTGCCAGCAGTTACGGGGCTAGCGAAAGGATGAATGAGCAGTTCTTC. Encoded protein: CASSYGASERMNEQFF.

This clonotype was counted only a few times. The rearrangement links TRBV6-6 to TRBJ1-4, with D maybe TRBD1 (5 bases). The V and J ends lost 6 bases and 2 bases respectively, with 16 bases between them. This CDR3 is built from 16 residues. Germline loops: CDR1 MNHNY, CDR2 SVGAGI (reference sequence). The CDR3 loop is CASRVQRQGTNEKLFF. CDR3 in DNA: TGTGCCAGCAGGGTCCAAAGGCAGGGCACTAATGAAAAACTGTTTTTT.

This clonotype occurred a few times. The junction and the germline gene differ at one end; a read error may be behind it. J is TRBJ2-5 and V is TRBV7-2; D gene uncertain. Germline V lookup: CDR1 SGHTA, CDR2 FQGNSA. The CDR3 has 13 residues. This CDR3 reads CASSPRPTETQYF. The CDR3 nucleotides are TGTGCTAGCAGCCCTCGACCAACAGAGACCCAGTACTTC. Filled out from reference TRBV7-2 and TRBJ2-5, the complete variable domain reads GAGVSQSPSNKVTEKGKDVELRCDPISGHTALYWYRQSLGQGLEFLIYFQGNSAPDKSGLPSDRFSAERTGGSVSTLTIQRTQQEDSAVYLCASSPRPTETQYFGPGTRLLVL.

This clonotype was found many times. The chain links TRBV12-3 or TRBV12-4 to TRBJ1-4; D is uncertain. This CDR3 region has 12 residues. Trimming stripped 0 bases from V and 10 bases from J, with 6 bases between. CDR3: CASSLADGKLFF. The DNA for the CDR3 is TGTGCCAGCAGTTTAGCGGATGGAAAACTGTTTTTT.

This clonotype was detected only a few times. The CDR3 spells CASSLGGPNINEQFF. As DNA, the CDR3 is TGCGCCAGCAGCTTAGGGGGGCCTAATATTAATGAGCAGTTCTTC. This chain uses TRBV5-1 with TRBJ2-5; D might be TRBD1 or TRBD2, each matching 6 bases. The last part of the DNA fits TRBJ2-1 better; the J call may be wrong. The germline V gene encodes CDR1 SGHRS and CDR2 YFSETQ. CDR3 size: 15 residues.

The V call is TRBV3-1, the J call TRBJ1-1, with D possibly TRBD1 on 5 matching bases. Germline V lookup: CDR1 LGHDT, CDR2 YNNKEL (reference sequence). CDR3 size: 15 residues. Trimming cost V 3 bases and J 0 bases, with 11 bases left between them. CDR3 coding DNA: TGTGCCAGCAGCCACACCGACAGAGTGAACACTGAAGCTTTCTTT. Translating gives CASSHTDRVNTEAFF. Using reference TRBV3-1 and TRBJ1-1 for the parts outside the CDR3, the full variable domain is DTAVSQTPKYLVTQMGNDKSIKCEQNLGHDTMYWYKQDSKKFLKIMFSYNNKELIINETVPNRFSPKSPDKAHLNLHINSLELGDSAVYFCASSHTDRVNTEAFFGQGTRLTVV.

This clonotype occurred a few times. The chain has TRBV18 and TRBJ1-4; D unresolved. V lost 5 bases, J lost 8 bases, and 21 bases lay in between. Germline CDR1 and CDR2: KGHSH and LQKENI. This CDR3 comprises 16 residues. The DNA for the CDR3 is TGTGCCAGCTCAAATCTACCGGGCCTGGAGGACGAAAAACTGTTTTTT. Its protein is CASSNLPGLEDEKLFF. Using reference TRBV18 and TRBJ1-4 for the parts outside the CDR3, the full variable domain is NAGVMQNPRHLVRRRGQEARLRCSPMKGHSHVYWYRQLPEEGLKFMVYLQKENIIDESGMPKERFSAEFPKEGPSILRIQQVVRGDSAAYFCASSNLPGLEDEKLFFGSGTQLSVL.

This clonotype occurred a few times. The DNA of the CDR3 is TGTGCCAGCAGCCCGAATAGCGGGCCCCCCTACGAGCAGTACTTC. It encodes CASSPNSGPPYEQYF. The rearrangement links TRBV7-3 to TRBJ2-7; 7 bases fit TRBD2. CDR1 SGHTA and CDR2 FQGTGA come from the germline V gene. V shed 5 bases and J 2 bases; nucleotides not matched to a gene: 9. The CDR3 runs 15 residues.

The rearrangement uses TRBV4-3 and TRBJ2-3, with 8 bases matching TRBD2. Per the germline V gene, CDR1 is LGHNA and CDR2 is YSLEER. With V trimmed by 8 bases and J by 2 bases, 3 bases remained unmatched. The CDR3 has 13 residues. The CDR3 nucleotides read TGCGCCAGCCGCGGGGGGACCACAGATACGCAGTATTTT. Its protein product is CASRGGTTDTQYF.

The chain carries TRBV20-1 and TRBJ1-5; 8 positions agree with TRBD1. Germline CDR1 reads DFQATT; CDR2 reads SNEGSKA (reference sequence). This CDR3 region has 15 residues. V lost 2 bases and J lost 5; bases outside the gene matches: 8. The CDR3 nucleotides read TGCAGTGCTAGACAAGGACAGGGCCCCGATCAGCCCCAGCATTTT. Its protein is CSARQGQGPDQPQHF.

This clonotype was detected a few times. The genes are TRBV12-3 or TRBV12-4 and TRBJ1-2, with 10 nucleotides matching TRBD1. The CDR3 spans 15 residues. With V trimmed by 6 bases and J by 3 bases, 7 bases remained unmatched. Here the CDR3 reads CASSLGQGHYYGYTF. The CDR3 DNA sequence: TGTGCCAGCAGCCTGGGACAGGGGCATTACTATGGCTACACCTTC.

Remarks on this clonotype: One end of the junction varies from germline; a read error may be responsible. For the CDR3, the DNA is TGTGCCAGCAGTCAACAGGGTTTTGAAAAACGGTTTTTT. Its protein is CASSQQGFEKRFF. The chain employs TRBV2 and TRBJ1-4; a weak D match, TRBD1 (6 bases). From germline, CDR1 is SNHLY and CDR2 FYNNEI. This CDR3 is built from 13 residues.

This clonotype was seen more than once but under ten times. V gene TRBV11-3 combines with J gene TRBJ1-4, with D unresolved. V was pared by 1 base and J by 3 bases, with 12 bases between. The CDR3 loop spans 16 amino acids. Per germline, CDR1 SGHNT and CDR2 YENEEA. CDR3 region: CASSLGLQAANEKLFF. CDR3 DNA sequence: TGTGCCAGCAGCTTAGGACTCCAGGCAGCTAATGAAAAACTGTTTTTT.

This clonotype occurred a few times. The chain links TRBV7-9 to TRBJ2-5; 7 bases are a match to TRBD1. V trimming: 0 bases; J trimming: 5 bases; junction bases outside the gene matches: 21. The CDR3 runs to 20 residues. From germline, CDR1 is SEHNR and CDR2 FQNEAQ (reference sequence). This chain's CDR3 is CASSLAENLLETGKFETQYF. CDR3 sequence (DNA): TGTGCCAGCAGCTTAGCGGAAAATCTACTGGAGACAGGGAAATTTGAGACCCAGTACTTC. Based on the CDR3 plus reference TRBV7-9 and TRBJ2-5, the full variable domain is DTGVSQNPRHKITKRGQNVTFRCDPISEHNRLYWYRQTLGQGPEFLTYFQNEAQLEKSRLLSDRFSAERPKGSFSTLEIQRTEQGDSAMYLCASSLAENLLETGKFETQYFGPGTRLLVL.

There are a few counts of this clonotype. The V call is TRBV20-1, the J call TRBJ2-1; TRBD2 agrees at 11 bases. Near its end, the DNA agrees better with TRBJ2-7, so the J call may be wrong. This CDR3 comprises 13 residues. Germline V lookup: CDR1 DFQATT, CDR2 SNEGSKA (reference sequence). The CDR3 DNA follows: TGCAGTGCCATAGCGGGGGGGCTTAATGAGCAGTACTTC. It yields the protein CSAIAGGLNEQYF.

This rearrangement joins TRBV7-2 to TRBJ2-1; D is uncertain. The CDR3 contains 15 residues. Germline V gives CDR1 SGHTA, CDR2 FQGNSA. V was trimmed by 2 bases and J by 4 bases, leaving 12 bases between them. The DNA of the CDR3 is TGTGCCAGCAGCTTAATTGGGAACGTATACAATGAGCAGTTCTTC. Translating it yields CASSLIGNVYNEQFF. The full variable domain, its missing parts supplied by reference TRBV7-2 and TRBJ2-1, is GAGVSQSPSNKVTEKGKDVELRCDPISGHTALYWYRQSLGQGLEFLIYFQGNSAPDKSGLPSDRFSAERTGGSVSTLTIQRTQQEDSAVYLCASSLIGNVYNEQFFGPGTRLTVL.